These T cell receptor beta chains were read from a single sample in a study of cytomegalovirus exposure and HLA in healthy donors. Sequencing used immunoSEQ multiplex PCR; TCRdb keeps in-frame clones, though not all of them. The repertoire holds fewer than 200,000 clones, 68% seen once, with roughly 2.7% in the top ten. The sequencing input was PBMCs. These TCRs come from a woman between 35 and 50 years old in good health and CMV-seropositive. Each CDR3 is given with its conserved first and last residue. Fields, in order: clone size, D gene, V gene, J gene, CDR3 protein, CDR3 DNA. A D gene is named only where the DNA matches it firmly. Part of the rows lack a size; the others show once, few, many or a class for expanded clones.

abundance: .
d_gene: TRBD1
v_gene: TRBV15
j_gene: TRBJ1-4
CDR3aa: CATSSAQGARNEKLFF
CDR3nt: TGTGCCACCAGCAGTGCACAGGGGGCTCGGAATGAAAAACTGTTTTTT

abundance: .
d_gene: TRBD1
v_gene: TRBV4-3
j_gene: TRBJ2-7
CDR3aa: CASSSSTGTAYEQYF
CDR3nt: TGCGCCAGCAGCTCCTCCACCGGGACAGCCTACGAGCAGTACTTC

abundance: .
d_gene: TRBD1
v_gene: TRBV19
j_gene: TRBJ2-7
CDR3aa: CATSDRGNYEQYF
CDR3nt: TGTGCCACCTCGGACAGGGGGAATTACGAGCAGTACTTC

abundance: .
d_gene: .
v_gene: TRBV2
j_gene: TRBJ2-7
CDR3aa: CATGSSTGSYEQYF
CDR3nt: TGTGCCACAGGTTCCTCAACCGGTTCCTACGAGCAGTACTTC

abundance: .
d_gene: .
v_gene: TRBV12-5
j_gene: TRBJ2-7
CDR3aa: CASGLAPPPYEQYF
CDR3nt: TGTGCTAGTGGTTTGGCCCCCCCTCCCTACGAGCAGTACTTC

abundance: .
d_gene: .
v_gene: TRBV19
j_gene: TRBJ1-5
CDR3aa: CASSVTVQGPQHF
CDR3nt: TGTGCCAGTAGTGTGACAGTCCAGGGGCCCCAGCATTTT

abundance: .
d_gene: .
v_gene: TRBV29-1
j_gene: TRBJ2-4
CDR3aa: CSVGGLAKNIQYF
CDR3nt: TGCAGCGTGGGCGGACTAGCCAAAAACATTCAGTACTTC

abundance: .
d_gene: .
v_gene: TRBV6-1
j_gene: TRBJ1-4
CDR3aa: CASSGEFMGGKLFF
CDR3nt: TGTGCCAGCAGTGGGGAGTTTATGGGAGGGAAACTGTTTTTT

abundance: .
d_gene: TRBD2
v_gene: TRBV10-3
j_gene: TRBJ2-3
CDR3aa: CAIRRAGGDTDTQYF
CDR3nt: TGTGCCATCAGGAGAGCGGGGGGGGACACAGATACGCAGTATTTT

abundance: .
d_gene: .
v_gene: TRBV5-4
j_gene: TRBJ2-1
CDR3aa: CASSSGSVQNNEQFF
CDR3nt: TGTGCCAGCAGCTCCGGGAGCGTCCAGAACAATGAGCAGTTCTTC

abundance: .
d_gene: .
v_gene: TRBV7-2
j_gene: TRBJ1-3
CDR3aa: CASSLGQAAGNTIYF
CDR3nt: TGTGCCAGCAGCTTAGGCCAGGCCGCTGGAAACACCATATATTTT

abundance: .
d_gene: .
v_gene: TRBV5-6
j_gene: TRBJ2-7
CDR3aa: CASSLGELRSSYEQYF
CDR3nt: TGTGCCAGCAGCCTGGGCGAACTTAGGAGCTCCTACGAGCAGTACTTC

abundance: .
d_gene: .
v_gene: TRBV4-1
j_gene: TRBJ2-2
CDR3aa: CASSPAPAGANTGELFF
CDR3nt: TGCGCCAGCAGCCCGGCCCCAGCGGGTGCGAACACCGGGGAGCTGTTTTTT

abundance: .
d_gene: .
v_gene: TRBV9
j_gene: TRBJ2-1
CDR3aa: CASSVAGTRYNEQFF
CDR3nt: TGTGCCAGCAGCGTAGCCGGGACTCGCTACAATGAGCAGTTCTTC

abundance: .
d_gene: .
v_gene: TRBV6-6
j_gene: TRBJ2-1
CDR3aa: CASTHDSSYNEQFF
CDR3nt: TGTGCCAGCACCCACGACAGTTCCTACAATGAGCAGTTCTTC

abundance: .
d_gene: TRBD1
v_gene: TRBV2
j_gene: TRBJ2-7
CDR3aa: CASSGTGNYEQYF
CDR3nt: TGTGCCAGTTCCGGGACAGGGAACTACGAGCAGTACTTC

abundance: .
d_gene: .
v_gene: TRBV15
j_gene: TRBJ2-1
CDR3aa: CATSRSVLTAPGSYNEQFF
CDR3nt: TGTGCCACCAGCAGATCCGTGTTGACAGCCCCTGGCTCCTACAATGAGCAGTTCTTC

abundance: .
d_gene: TRBD1
v_gene: TRBV5-4
j_gene: TRBJ1-3
CDR3aa: CASSAGQGESYSGNTIYF
CDR3nt: TGTGCCAGCAGCGCGGGACAGGGGGAAAGTTACTCTGGAAACACCATATATTTT

abundance: few
d_gene: .
v_gene: TRBV19
j_gene: TRBJ2-7
CDR3aa: CASSINRGSSYEQYF
CDR3nt: TGTGCCAGTAGTATTAATCGGGGGAGCTCCTACGAGCAGTACTTC

abundance: .
d_gene: TRBD2
v_gene: TRBV2
j_gene: TRBJ2-2
CDR3aa: CASSPSGNTGELFF
CDR3nt: TGTGCCAGCAGTCCTAGCGGGAACACCGGGGAGCTGTTTTTT

abundance: .
d_gene: .
v_gene: TRBV27
j_gene: TRBJ2-3
CDR3aa: CASSPSPGTTDTQYF
CDR3nt: TGTGCCAGCAGCCCTAGTCCGGGAACCACAGATACGCAGTATTTT

abundance: .
d_gene: .
v_gene: TRBV27
j_gene: TRBJ2-5
CDR3aa: CASSAGGTQYF
CDR3nt: TGTGCCAGCAGTGCCGGCGGGACCCAGTACTTC

abundance: few
d_gene: .
v_gene: TRBV14
j_gene: TRBJ2-6
CDR3aa: CASSRPGANVLTF
CDR3nt: TGTGCCAGCAGCCGGCCTGGGGCCAACGTCCTGACTTTC

abundance: .
d_gene: .
v_gene: TRBV6-5
j_gene: TRBJ1-2
CDR3aa: CASREQGTYGYTF
CDR3nt: TGTGCCAGCAGGGAGCAGGGAACTTATGGCTACACCTTC

abundance: .
d_gene: TRBD1
v_gene: TRBV19
j_gene: TRBJ2-7
CDR3aa: CASSFKGQGEYEQYF
CDR3nt: TGTGCCAGTAGTTTCAAAGGACAGGGGGAGTACGAGCAGTACTTC

abundance: .
d_gene: TRBD1
v_gene: TRBV5-4
j_gene: TRBJ1-2
CDR3aa: CASSLQGQASGYTF
CDR3nt: TGTGCCAGCAGCTTGCAGGGACAGGCCTCTGGCTACACCTTC

abundance: .
d_gene: TRBD2
v_gene: TRBV5-1
j_gene: TRBJ2-3
CDR3aa: CASSPSPSGGGTDTQYF
CDR3nt: TGCGCCAGCAGCCCAAGCCCTAGCGGGGGGGGCACAGATACGCAGTATTTT

abundance: .
d_gene: .
v_gene: TRBV7-2
j_gene: TRBJ1-1
CDR3aa: CASSLGVNPNTEAFF
CDR3nt: TGTGCCAGCAGCTTAGGAGTGAACCCAAACACTGAAGCTTTCTTT

abundance: .
d_gene: TRBD2
v_gene: TRBV28
j_gene: TRBJ2-1
CDR3aa: CASNSGGTSGPYNEQFF
CDR3nt: TGTGCCAGCAACAGTGGGGGCACTAGCGGGCCTTACAATGAGCAGTTCTTC